These 16 T cell receptor beta chains were sequenced from one sample in a study of regulatory T cells in long-lasting Graves disease. Time point here: persistent/refractory GD, antithyroid drugs over 5 years with positive TRAb. PBMC-derived RNA was used for the TCR library. Assembly of TCR beta libraries relied on iRepertoire HTBI primers together with Arm-PCR of CDR3 regions. One entry per CDR3 protein, called by TCRdb with MiXCR from the multiplex PCR reads. The sample yields 700,000 or so distinct CDR3 sequences, about 32% seen once. Sequenced here: peripheral blood mononuclear cells (PBMCs), sampled when the disease was refractory, from a patient treated with antithyroid drugs. These receptors all stem from a female donor with Graves disease.

The chain has TRBV10-3 and TRBJ2-5; tentatively, D is TRBD2 (5 bases). V was trimmed by 5 bases and J by 3 bases, leaving 10 bases between them. Germline assignment: CDR1 ENHRY and CDR2 SYGVKD. The CDR3 runs 13 residues. Here the CDR3 reads CAISRTGEETQYF. For the CDR3, the DNA is TGTGCCATCAGTAGGACTGGAGAAGAGACCCAGTACTTC.

This clonotype was seen more than once but under ten times. This chain links TRBV7-6 with TRBJ1-2, with no clear D. CDR3 size: 14 residues. Trimming took off 5 bases at V and 8 bases at J, with 18 bases between the two ends. Per germline, CDR1 SGHVS and CDR2 FNYEAQ. CDR3 loop: CASSLERGLQGYTF. Written as DNA, the CDR3 is TGTGCCAGCAGCCTCGAACGGGGTCTTCAGGGCTACACCTTC.

This clonotype was seen a few times. CDR3 sequence (DNA): TGTGCCAGCAGGGGGATCGGGACAGGGTATGAAAAACTGTTTTTT. It is translated as CASRGIGTGYEKLFF. This chain uses TRBV28 with TRBJ1-4; TRBD1 matches 9 bases. V gave up 6 bases and J gave up 6 bases; unmatched junction bases: 8. The length of the CDR3 is 15 residues. CDR1 is MDHEN, CDR2 SYDVKM, per germline.

This clonotype was detected only a few times. V usage is TRBV25-1 and J usage is TRBJ1-5; no reliable D call. The germline gives CDR1 MGHDK, CDR2 SYGVNS. The CDR3 consists of 17 residues. Trimming left V 3 bases short and J 0 bases short, with 15 bases between. CDR3 in amino acids: CASSEPWNDLSNQPQHF. For the CDR3, the DNA is TGTGCCAGCAGTGAGCCCTGGAATGATCTTAGCAATCAGCCCCAGCATTTT.

This chain uses TRBV10-3 with TRBJ1-1; possible D gene TRBD1, 5 bases. The CDR3 sequence is 13 residues long. Germline loops: CDR1 ENHRY, CDR2 SYGVKD. Trimming removed 9 bases at V and 0 bases at J, with 11 bases between. In nucleotides, the CDR3 is TGTGCCATTCGACAGTCTATGAACACTGAAGCTTTCTTT. The encoded protein is CAIRQSMNTEAFF.

Ten or more counts support this clonotype. J is TRBJ1-6 and V is TRBV2, with TRBD1 matching 8 bases. Per germline, CDR1 SNHLY and CDR2 FYNNEI. This CDR3 has 15 amino acids. V shed 6 bases, J shed 6 bases, and the junction held 7 bases outside the gene matches. The CDR3 bases are TGTGCCAGCAGGGGCGGACAGGGAGGTAATTCACCCCTCCACTTT. Protein sequence: CASRGGQGGNSPLHF.

The CDR3 coding sequence is TGTGCCAGTAGCAAAGGGACAGGAGGCTCTGGAAACACCATATATTTT. Encoded protein: CASSKGTGGSGNTIYF. The J gene is TRBJ1-3, the V gene TRBV19, with TRBD1 matching 8 bases. The V and J ends lost 6 bases and 0 bases, in that order; junction bases with no gene match: 7. Germline V CDR1 and CDR2: LNHDA, SQIVND (reference sequence). The CDR3 has 16 residues.

This clonotype occurred many times. This rearrangement joins TRBV3-1 to TRBJ2-5, with 7 bases lining up with TRBD1. Unmatched junction bases numbered 3, after V lost 3 bases and J lost 5 bases. Germline V gives CDR1 LGHDT, CDR2 YNNKEL (reference sequence). CDR3 length: 13 amino acids. The CDR3 loop reads CASSQTGLETQYF. The CDR3 DNA is TGTGCCAGCAGCCAGACAGGGTTGGAGACCCAGTACTTC.

In the case of this clonotype: The junction departs from the called germline gene at one end, perhaps through a read error. The chain carries TRBV7-9 and TRBJ2-7; no clear D gene. CDR1 is SEHNR, CDR2 FQNEAQ, per germline (reference sequence). This CDR3 contains 13 residues. The CDR3 nucleotides are TGTGCCAGCAGTCCCCCGGGCGCCTACGAGCAGTGCTTC. It translates to CASSPPGAYEQCF.

The rearrangement uses TRBV12-3 or TRBV12-4 and TRBJ2-3, with D perhaps TRBD1 (6 bases). The ends were cut back, 6 bases at V and 4 bases at J, with 17 bases in the middle. The CDR3 is 15 amino acids. CDR3 amino acids: CASSRNRVGADTQYF. In DNA form, the CDR3 reads TGTGCCAGCAGCCGTAACAGGGTAGGGGCAGATACGCAGTATTTT.

This chain connects TRBV24-1 to TRBJ2-2; the match to TRBD1 covers 7 bases. V shed 5 bases, J shed 5 bases, and the junction held 10 bases outside the gene matches. The CDR3 runs 16 residues. Germline V gene lookup returns CDR1 KGHDR and CDR2 SFDVKD. CDR3 sequence reads: CATSAPLGDSTGELFF. In nucleotides, the CDR3 is TGTGCCACCAGTGCTCCCTTAGGGGACAGTACCGGGGAGCTGTTTTTT.

The J gene is TRBJ1-1, the V gene TRBV7-9; D might be TRBD1 (5 bases). Trimming cost V 5 bases and J 7 bases, with 17 bases left between them. The germline CDR1 and CDR2 sequences are SEHNR and FQNEAQ (reference sequence). This CDR3 region has 14 residues. CDR3 protein: CASSPAGTPFEAFF. In nucleotides, the CDR3 is TGTGCCAGCAGCCCCGCCGGGACGCCCTTTGAAGCTTTCTTT.

The CDR3 spells CSASGGSGGTQYF. The CDR3 bases are TGCAGTGCTAGTGGGGGTTCGGGGGGGACCCAGTACTTC. This chain connects TRBV20-1 to TRBJ2-5, with TRBD2 identical over 7 bases. Germline V gene data show CDR1 as DFQATT and CDR2 as SNEGSKA (reference sequence). The V and J ends lost 3 bases and 7 bases, in that order; junction bases with no gene match: 8. CDR3 length: 13 amino acids.

This clonotype was detected only a few times. Here the CDR3 DNA reads TGCAGTGCTAGTTTAGACAGGGATCTCTATGGCTACACCTTC. This codes for CSASLDRDLYGYTF. The chain links TRBV20-1 to TRBJ1-2; TRBD1 matches at 7 bases. From germline, CDR1 is DFQATT and CDR2 SNEGSKA (reference sequence). V shed 3 bases and J 4 bases; nucleotides not matched to a gene: 8. The CDR3 is made up of 14 amino acids.

This clonotype showed up just a few times. The chain combines TRBV20-1 with TRBJ2-2; 9 bases match TRBD2. Germline values: CDR1 DFQATT, CDR2 SNEGSKA (reference sequence). This CDR3 has 15 residues. After removal of 4 bases from V and 0 bases from J, the junction contained 3 bases not matched to a gene. As DNA, the CDR3 is TGCAGTGCTACGCTAGCGGGACCGAACACCGGGGAGCTGTTTTTT. Translated: CSATLAGPNTGELFF.

The chain couples TRBV27 to TRBJ1-1; 9 positions agree with TRBD1. This CDR3 is built from 15 residues. CDR1 is MNHEY, CDR2 SMNVEV, per germline (reference sequence). V was clipped by 5 bases and J by 3 bases; unmatched bases: 7. The CDR3 DNA is TGTGCCAGCAGTCTAAAGGGACAGGGAGACACTGAAGCTTTCTTT. Amino acids: CASSLKGQGDTEAFF.